Listed below are T cell receptor beta chains from one sample, sequenced in a study of blood T cell repertoires in COVID-19. The protocol was immunoSEQ multiplex PCR, while the TCRdb copy is restricted to in-frame clones and leaves out a portion. Among 100,000 to 150,000 clones listed, 85% to 90% were seen once. Material: peripheral blood. The receptors were sampled from a man aged 65-85 years with active COVID-19. Both conserved end residues are part of each CDR3.

v_gene,CDR3aa
TRBV9,CASSVGKPQGLTGELFF
TRBV29-1,CSVAVEYEQYF
TRBV24-1,CATSDLSGTGHETQYF
TRBV7-6,CASSSGQGTSQHF
TRBV6-4,CASSDYLKEGYYGYTF
TRBV7-9,CASSFGWDRGNQPQHF
TRBV27,CASSHSGTGFRGYTF
TRBV4-1,CASSQDGVAFTPYNEQFF
TRBV5-1,CASSLILGGYGYTF
TRBV5-1,CASSLEEGRRTDTQYF
TRBV3-1/TRBV3-2,CASSQARGGYTF
TRBV7-2,CVSSLSGTGVEKLFF
TRBV7-3,CASSLGRVQYF
TRBV5-1,CASSPGLAGEVETQYF
TRBV9,CASSFHSRALMNTEAFF
TRBV10-3,CAIWLAGDQPWRDEQFF
TRBV15,CATSRGSGRVDSPLHF
TRBV28,CASSPFEGVYEQYF
TRBV7-9,CASTGGGQGYTF
TRBV3-1/TRBV3-2,CASSQSGYGEQYF
TRBV7-9,CASSPLGGGTDTQYF
TRBV19,CASTNDYEQYF
TRBV3-1/TRBV3-2,CASSQDPGAYEQYF
TRBV7-2,CASSLSPLAPQETQYF
TRBV5-1,CASSLGTGTEAFF
TRBV27,CASKAGTFYEQFF
TRBV7-9,CASTQTGGNEKLFF
TRBV5-4,CASSPGARGETQYF
TRBV4-1,CASSKGPQGGTSGRFYNEQFF
TRBV19,CASSLPRATGGKHEQYF
TRBV2,CASSGQGTGQPQHF
TRBV12-3/TRBV12-4,CASSSDFQPQHF